The 21 T cell receptor beta chains below come from one sample, sequenced in a study of OX40 agonist ivuxolimab in advanced cancers. This table comes from immunoSEQ multiplex PCR, and its TCRdb copy is limited to in-frame clones, with some not included. The top ten hold less than 0.2% of the sample, which has about 100,000 clones, approximately 93% seen once. The specimen comprised CD4+ or CD8+ T cells sorted from blood, sampled in a trial of the OX40 agonist ivuxolimab. The receptors derive from an adult with an advanced solid tumor such as melanoma, head and neck, liver or kidney cancer.

The chain is built from TRBV18 and TRBJ2-7; D perhaps matches TRBD2 (6 bases). The V end was cut by 3 bases, the J end by 2 bases, with 14 bases between. The germline CDR1 and CDR2 sequences are KGHSH and LQKENI. CDR3 length: 15 amino acids. The CDR3 spells CASSPLGTDPYEQYF. Written as DNA, the CDR3 is TGTGCCAGCTCACCGCTCGGGACTGATCCCTACGAGCAGTACTTC.

This clone was counted a single time. This chain connects TRBV9 to TRBJ1-2; unclear D gene. Germline lookup yields CDR1 SGDLS and CDR2 YYNGEE. Trimming removed 3 bases from V and 4 bases from J, with 7 bases in between. CDR3 length: 12 amino acids. The CDR3 sequence is CASSAQSYGYTF. The CDR3 nucleotides are TGTGCCAGCAGCGCTCAATCCTATGGCTACACCTTC.

V is TRBV10-3 and J is TRBJ1-4, with TRBD1 identical over 8 bases. CDR1 is ENHRY, CDR2 SYGVKD, per germline. With V trimmed by 10 bases and J by 8 bases, 12 bases remained unmatched. CDR3 size: 14 residues. The CDR3 sequence is CATRGRGKGEKLFF. The CDR3 coding sequence is TGTGCCACCAGGGGGCGAGGGAAGGGAGAAAAACTGTTTTTT.

This rearrangement joins TRBV19 to TRBJ2-7; 7 nucleotides align to TRBD1. This CDR3 is 12 amino acids long. J lost 3 bases, V lost 9 bases, and 5 bases had no gene match. The germline V gene has CDR1 LNHDA and CDR2 SQIVND (reference sequence). The CDR3 bases are TGTGCCAGCCGGGACAGTGGCTACGAGCAGTACTTC. This sequence encodes CASRDSGYEQYF.

The rearrangement links TRBV6-6 to TRBJ2-7; D is possibly TRBD1 (6 bases). CDR3 length equals 12 residues. Germline loops: CDR1 MNHNY, CDR2 SVGAGI (reference sequence). V was clipped by 8 bases and J by 3 bases, with 11 bases between them. CDR3 DNA: TGTGCCAGCCAGGGGACCAGCTACGAGCAGTACTTC. Its translation: CASQGTSYEQYF.

The chain joins TRBV18 to TRBJ1-1; 8 positions match TRBD1. Per the germline V gene, CDR1 is KGHSH and CDR2 is LQKENI. This CDR3 is built from 14 residues. V dropped 3 bases and J dropped 6; count of bases not matched to a gene: 6. CDR3 residues: CASSPQGAQAEAFF. The CDR3 coding sequence is TGTGCCAGCTCACCCCAGGGGGCGCAGGCTGAAGCTTTCTTT.

The gene calls are TRBV19 and TRBJ2-7; D may be TRBD2 (5 bases). CDR1 and CDR2 (germline): LNHDA, SQIVND (reference sequence). Trimming took 3 bases from V and 6 from J, leaving 15 bases between them. CDR3 size: 14 residues. CDR3 protein: CASSISPPAGEQYF. In DNA, the CDR3 is TGTGCCAGTAGTATTTCTCCCCCCGCGGGCGAGCAGTACTTC.

J is TRBJ1-2 and V is TRBV28; the D gene is possibly TRBD1 (5 bases). Germline V gene data show CDR1 as MDHEN and CDR2 as SYDVKM. Trimming removed 7 bases from V and 2 bases from J, with 17 bases in between. The CDR3 covers 15 residues. The CDR3 protein is CASTPRFRGNYGYTF. CDR3 DNA: TGTGCCAGCACCCCTCGGTTCCGGGGGAACTATGGCTACACCTTC.

CDR3: CASSLGRGAEQYF. CDR3 nucleotide sequence: TGTGCCAGCAGCCTGGGGCGGGGGGCCGAGCAGTACTTC. The chain recombines TRBV4-2 with TRBJ2-7, with TRBD2 matching 8 bases. J lost 6 bases, V lost 4 bases, and 5 bases had no gene match. CDR1 is LGHNA and CDR2 is YNFKEQ in the germline V gene. This CDR3 has 13 residues.

The CDR3 is CASSEREITEAFF. The CDR3 DNA sequence: TGTGCCAGCAGTGAAAGGGAGATCACTGAAGCTTTCTTT. This sequence joins TRBV6-1 and TRBJ1-1; no firm D call. V was clipped by 2 bases and J by 4 bases, with 8 bases between them. The CDR3 has 13 amino acids. Germline V CDR1 and CDR2: MNHNS, SASEGT.

The chain joins TRBV19 to TRBJ2-1; TRBD1 matches at 8 bases. The junction had 7 bases not matched to a gene; V was cut back by 5 bases and J by 4 bases. Germline V gene lookup returns CDR1 LNHDA and CDR2 SQIVND (reference sequence). The CDR3 is made up of 15 amino acids. Here the CDR3 DNA reads TGTGCCAGTAGTTCGTGGCAGGGGGCGTACAATGAGCAGTTCTTC. Its translation is CASSSWQGAYNEQFF. Full variable domain (rest looked up from reference TRBV19 and TRBJ2-1): DGGITQSPKYLFRKEGQNVTLSCEQNLNHDAMYWYRQDPGQGLRLIYYSQIVNDFQKGDIAEGYSVSREKKESFPLTVTSAQKNPTAFYLCASSSWQGAYNEQFFGPGTRLTVL.

The V gene is TRBV7-2, the J gene TRBJ2-1, with D perhaps TRBD2 (5 bases). The CDR3 is made up of 14 amino acids. The ends were cut back, 7 bases at V and 7 bases at J, with 17 bases in the middle. Germline V lookup: CDR1 SGHTA, CDR2 FQGNSA. CDR3 sequence reads: CASNPGFGVNEQFF. CDR3 DNA sequence: TGTGCCAGCAACCCGGGGTTTGGGGTAAATGAGCAGTTCTTC. Based on the CDR3 plus reference TRBV7-2 and TRBJ2-1, the full variable domain is GAGVSQSPSNKVTEKGKDVELRCDPISGHTALYWYRQSLGQGLEFLIYFQGNSAPDKSGLPSDRFSAERTGGSVSTLTIQRTQQEDSAVYLCASNPGFGVNEQFFGPGTRLTVL.

This clone was seen a few times. V and J are TRBV4-3 and TRBJ1-1, with 7 bases that match TRBD1. V shed 4 bases, J shed 2 bases, and the junction held 4 bases outside the gene matches. Germline V gene data show CDR1 as LGHNA and CDR2 as YSLEER. This CDR3 contains 14 residues. CDR3 DNA: TGCGCCAGCAGCCTCGGACAGGTAAACACTGAAGCTTTCTTT. This encodes CASSLGQVNTEAFF.

This clone has only one observation. The V and J genes are TRBV4-3 and TRBJ2-7; 9 bases match TRBD1. The CDR3 runs 15 residues. Germline values: CDR1 LGHNA, CDR2 YSLEER. The V and J ends lost 0 bases and 5 bases, in that order; junction bases with no gene match: 5. CDR3 residues: CASSQDRDRVDEQYF. The CDR3 coding sequence is TGCGCCAGCAGCCAAGACCGGGACAGGGTCGACGAGCAGTACTTC.

The chain is built from TRBV5-1 and TRBJ2-2; 7 bases map to TRBD1. The CDR3 spans 16 residues. V gave up 3 bases and J gave up 4 bases; unmatched junction bases: 9. CDR1 SGHRS and CDR2 YFSETQ come from the germline V gene. The CDR3 region is CASSSLSGTATGELFF. DNA for the CDR3: TGCGCCAGCAGCTCCTTGTCCGGGACAGCCACCGGGGAGCTGTTTTTT.

The J gene is TRBJ2-7, the V gene TRBV18, with TRBD2 identical over 9 bases. This CDR3 is 15 amino acids long. V shed 3 bases, J shed 5 bases, and the junction held 8 bases outside the gene matches. Germline CDR1 reads KGHSH; CDR2 reads LQKENI. The CDR3 sequence is CASSPRVAGVHEQYF. DNA for the CDR3: TGTGCCAGCTCACCTAGGGTAGCGGGAGTCCACGAGCAGTACTTC.

The chain recombines TRBV4-1 with TRBJ2-5; D is unclear. CDR1 and CDR2 (germline): MGHRA, YSYEKL. V was clipped by 1 base and J by 2 bases, with 5 bases between them. The CDR3 covers 13 residues. CDR3 in amino acids: CASSQAAQETQYF. DNA of the CDR3: TGCGCCAGCAGCCAAGCCGCTCAAGAGACCCAGTACTTC.

The chain couples TRBV18 to TRBJ2-5, with TRBD2 as a possible D gene (7 bases). V dropped 3 bases and J dropped 5 bases, with 19 bases sitting between them. This CDR3 comprises 16 residues. From germline, CDR1 is KGHSH and CDR2 LQKENI. The CDR3 region has the DNA TGTGCCAGCTCACCCCGACAGGCTAGCGGATGGGAGACCCAGTACTTC. Its protein is CASSPRQASGWETQYF.

This chain uses TRBV5-8 with TRBJ1-5; 7 bases are shared with TRBD1. The length of the CDR3 is 14 residues. The V gene end was trimmed by 6 bases and the J gene end by 4 bases; junction bases not matched to a gene: 7. Germline CDR1 is SGHTS and CDR2 is YDEGEE. CDR3 sequence reads: CASIPTGRNQPQHF. CDR3 nucleotides: TGTGCCAGCATCCCGACAGGGCGTAATCAGCCCCAGCATTTT.

This chain uses TRBV6-1 with TRBJ1-1, with 10 bases lining up with TRBD1. CDR3 length: 15 residues. J lost 4 bases, V lost 4 bases, and 6 bases had no gene match. CDR1 is MNHNS, CDR2 SASEGT, per germline. CDR3 sequence (DNA): TGTGCCAGCAGTGTTGACAGGGGGCAGCTCACTGAAGCTTTCTTT. Protein sequence: CASSVDRGQLTEAFF.

The chain employs TRBV27 and TRBJ2-1; 10 bases line up with TRBD2. V trimming: 6 bases; J trimming: 8 bases; junction bases outside the gene matches: 7. This CDR3 is 14 amino acids long. Germline V gives CDR1 MNHEY, CDR2 SMNVEV (reference sequence). The CDR3 here is CASRGAGGTDEQFF. CDR3 DNA sequence: TGTGCCAGCAGGGGAGCGGGGGGGACCGATGAGCAGTTCTTC.